This paragraph covers one TCR beta chain sequence. Antigen specificity is unknown. The data were taken from a study of radiation and T cells in renal cell carcinoma. In the study overall: Nephrectomy followed 15 Gy stereotactic body radiation by 4 weeks. Findings and caveats of the study: From baseline, blood top tumor clonotypes peaked at 2 weeks post-radiation. Without pretreatment biopsies, baseline tumor clonotype presence was undetermined.

Produced via immunoSEQ multiplex PCR; TCRdb's table is partial and in-frame only. The sample consists of around 70,000 clones, about 80% of them appearing once. Germline lookup yields CDR1 SEHNR and CDR2 FQNEAQ (reference sequence). Germline trimming cut 1 base from V and 8 bases from J; bases unmatched to any gene: 12. The CDR3 runs 17 residues. The time point denotes: blood 2 weeks post-SBRT. Stated treatment: 15 Gy SBRT to primary tumor, nephrectomy 4 weeks later. Radiation-treated patients gave blood at baseline, week 2 and week 4. This clonotype was obtained from a man between 60 and 70 years old with renal cell carcinoma. The V and J genes are TRBV7-9 and TRBJ2-1; 9 bases line up with TRBD1. Material: blood, obtained from a patient whose treatment included radiotherapy and nephrectomy. The chain's CDR3 is CASSLDRPTGGNDEQFF. CDR3 coding DNA: TGTGCCAGCAGCTTAGATCGTCCCACAGGGGGCAATGATGAGCAGTTCTTC. Supplemented by reference TRBV7-9 and TRBJ2-1, the full variable domain reads DTGVSQNPRHKITKRGQNVTFRCDPISEHNRLYWYRQTLGQGPEFLTYFQNEAQLEKSRLLSDRFSAERPKGSFSTLEIQRTEQGDSAMYLCASSLDRPTGGNDEQFFGPGTRLTVL.